This T cell receptor beta chain comes out of a study of PD-1 blockade in classical Hodgkin lymphoma. Autologous stem cell transplantation was followed by relapse in every patient, and brentuximab vedotin exposure varied. Clones were sequenced by immunoSEQ multiplex PCR, and TCRdb holds only the in-frame ones, with some missing. The sample consists of 20,000 to 30,000 clones, 82% of them appearing once. The V end lost 11 bases, the J end lost 0 bases, and 14 bases lay between the germline ends. Germline-derived CDR1 and CDR2 are LNHDA and SQIVND (reference sequence). There are 14 residues in the CDR3.

Source: peripheral blood mononuclear cells (PBMCs), taken before the second cycle of nivolumab. The sequence derives from a human donor with classical Hodgkin lymphoma. This rearrangement joins TRBV19 to TRBJ1-5; a weak D match, TRBD1 (6 bases). Written as DNA, the CDR3 is TGTGCCTCCAGGACAGACCATAGCAATCAGCCCCAGCATTTT. This sequence encodes CASRTDHSNQPQHF. The entire variable domain, with the rest obtained from reference TRBV19 and TRBJ1-5, is as follows: DGGITQSPKYLFRKEGQNVTLSCEQNLNHDAMYWYRQDPGQGLRLIYYSQIVNDFQKGDIAEGYSVSREKKESFPLTVTSAQKNPTAFYLCASRTDHSNQPQHFGDGTRLSIL.